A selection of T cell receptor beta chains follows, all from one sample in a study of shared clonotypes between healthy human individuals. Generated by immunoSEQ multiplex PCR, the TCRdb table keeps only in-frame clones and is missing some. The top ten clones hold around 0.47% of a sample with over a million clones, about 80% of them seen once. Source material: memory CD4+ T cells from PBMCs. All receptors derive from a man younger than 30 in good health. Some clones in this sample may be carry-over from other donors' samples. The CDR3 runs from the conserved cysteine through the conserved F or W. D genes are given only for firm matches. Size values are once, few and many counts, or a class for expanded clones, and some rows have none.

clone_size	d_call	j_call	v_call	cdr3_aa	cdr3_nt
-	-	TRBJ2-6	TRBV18	CASSPSQGTSSGANVLTF	TGTGCCAGCTCACCTTCACAGGGTACGAGCTCTGGGGCCAACGTCCTGACTTTC
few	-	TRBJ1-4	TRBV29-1	CSVRPAGVEKLFF	TGCAGCGTCAGGCCTGCTGGGGTTGAAAAACTGTTTTTT
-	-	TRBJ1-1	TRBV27	CASSLWGRAFF	TGTGCCAGCAGTTTATGGGGGAGGGCTTTCTTT
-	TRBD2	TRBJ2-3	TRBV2	CAGASGPIGTDTQYF	TGTGCCGGTGCTAGCGGGCCAATCGGCACAGATACGCAGTATTTT
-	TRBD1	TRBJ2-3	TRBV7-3	CASSLRTGARTDTQYF	TGTGCCAGCAGCTTGAGGACAGGGGCAAGGACAGATACGCAGTATTTT
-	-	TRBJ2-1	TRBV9	CASTGQAQGLDEQFF	TGTGCCAGCACAGGGCAGGCCCAAGGGCTTGACGAGCAGTTCTTC
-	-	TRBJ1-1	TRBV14	CASSQRRNTEAFF	TGTGCCAGCAGCCAACGGCGGAACACTGAAGCTTTCTTT
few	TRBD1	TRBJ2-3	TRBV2	CASSDRGRREDTQYF	TGTGCCAGCAGCGACAGGGGGCGACGAGAAGATACGCAGTATTTT
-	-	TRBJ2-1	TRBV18	CASSPANSYNEQFF	TGTGCCAGCTCACCGGCTAACAGTTACAATGAGCAGTTCTTC
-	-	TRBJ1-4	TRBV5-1	CASSLEGTEKLFF	TGCGCCAGCAGCTTGGAGGGAACTGAAAAACTGTTTTTT
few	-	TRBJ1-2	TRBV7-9	CASSLGGDYGYTF	TGTGCCAGCAGCTTAGGGGGGGACTATGGCTACACCTTC
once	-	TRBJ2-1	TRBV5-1	CASSPGPNSYNEQFF	TGCGCCAGCAGCCCGGGACCGAACTCCTACAATGAGCAGTTCTTC
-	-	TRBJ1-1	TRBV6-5	CASSYSRGNTEAFF	TGTGCCAGCAGTTACTCGCGGGGAAACACTGAAGCTTTCTTT
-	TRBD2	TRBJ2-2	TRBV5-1	CASSLAGGRTSGIANTGELFF	TGCGCCAGCAGCTTGGCCGGAGGCCGGACTAGCGGCATTGCGAACACCGGGGAGCTGTTTTTT
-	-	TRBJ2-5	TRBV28	CASSLVSHKETQYF	TGTGCCAGCAGTTTAGTCTCACATAAAGAGACCCAGTACTTC
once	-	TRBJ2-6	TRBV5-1	CASSLGFPSGANVLTF	TGCGCCAGCAGCTTGGGGTTTCCCTCTGGGGCCAACGTCCTGACTTTC
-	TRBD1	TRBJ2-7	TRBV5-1	CASSLELTGNSYEQYF	TGCGCCAGCAGCTTGGAATTGACAGGGAACTCCTACGAGCAGTACTTC
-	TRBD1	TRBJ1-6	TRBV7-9	CASSTGTGLPPLHF	TGTGCCAGCAGCACAGGGACAGGGCTTCCACCCCTCCACTTT
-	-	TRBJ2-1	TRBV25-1	CASSADYYNEQFF	TGTGCCAGCAGTGCGGACTACTACAATGAGCAGTTCTTC
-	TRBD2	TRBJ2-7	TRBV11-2	CASSPLDRPSGGSYEQYF	TGTGCCAGCAGCCCCTTAGACCGCCCCAGCGGGGGCTCCTACGAGCAGTACTTC
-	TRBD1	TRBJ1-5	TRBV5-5	CASSSETGRANQPQHF	TGTGCCAGCAGCTCGGAGACAGGGAGGGCCAATCAGCCCCAGCATTTT
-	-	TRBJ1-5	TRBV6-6	CASSPQGGNQPQHF	TGTGCCAGCAGTCCACAGGGAGGCAATCAGCCCCAGCATTTT
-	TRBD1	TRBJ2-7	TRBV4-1	CASSQVGQGLYEQYF	TGCGCCAGCAGCCAAGTGGGACAGGGGTTGTACGAGCAGTACTTC
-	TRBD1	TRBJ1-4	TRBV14	CASSRTGVREKLFF	TGTGCCAGCAGCCGAACAGGGGTTCGTGAAAAACTGTTTTTT
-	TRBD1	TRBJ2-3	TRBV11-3	CASSPTGPGQGGDTQYF	TGTGCCAGCAGCCCGACCGGGCCGGGACAGGGGGGGGATACGCAGTATTTT
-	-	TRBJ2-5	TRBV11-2	CASSLGRLSETQYF	TGTGCCAGCAGCTTAGGTCGTCTATCTGAGACCCAGTACTTC
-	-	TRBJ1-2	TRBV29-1	CSVDRGRGDYGYTF	TGCAGCGTTGACCGGGGCCGGGGAGACTATGGCTACACCTTC
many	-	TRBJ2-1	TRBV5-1	CASRLSRPRDEQFF	TGCGCCAGCAGGCTTTCTCGGCCGAGGGATGAGCAGTTCTTC
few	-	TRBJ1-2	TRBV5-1	CASSWGEANYGYTF	TGCGCCAGCAGCTGGGGGGAGGCTAACTATGGCTACACCTTC
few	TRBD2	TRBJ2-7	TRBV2	CASSDSGRRNF	TGTGCCAGCAGTGATAGCGGGAGGAGGAACTTC
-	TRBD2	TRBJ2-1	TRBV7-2	CASSRGLAGASGEQFF	TGTGCCAGCAGCCGCGGACTAGCGGGAGCTAGTGGTGAGCAGTTCTTC
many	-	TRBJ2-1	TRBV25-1	CASSDQIQGGEQFF	TGTGCCAGCAGTGACCAAATACAGGGAGGGGAGCAGTTCTTC
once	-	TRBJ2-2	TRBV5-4	CASSLRQGNTGELFF	TGTGCCAGCAGCTTGAGGCAGGGTAACACCGGGGAGCTGTTTTTT
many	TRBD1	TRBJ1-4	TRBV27	CASSEWTGDNEKLFF	TGTGCCAGCAGTGAATGGACAGGGGATAACGAAAAACTGTTTTTT
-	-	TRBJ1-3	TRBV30	CAWSRGPPGNTIYF	TGTGCCTGGAGTCGGGGGCCCCCTGGAAACACCATATATTTT
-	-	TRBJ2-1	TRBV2	CASTPLSSEQFF	TGTGCCAGCACACCCCTGTCCAGTGAGCAGTTCTTC
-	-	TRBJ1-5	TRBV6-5	CASSRGYSNQPQHF	TGTGCCAGCTCGAGGGGATATAGCAATCAGCCCCAGCATTTT
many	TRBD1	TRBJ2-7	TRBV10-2	CASSDPGQGLSYEQYF	TGCGCCAGCAGTGACCCGGGACAGGGACTATCCTACGAGCAGTACTTC
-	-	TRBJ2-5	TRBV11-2	CASSLAPPGAETQYF	TGTGCCAGCAGCTTAGCGCCCCCAGGGGCGGAGACCCAGTACTTC
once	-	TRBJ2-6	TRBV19	CASSRAGLSSGANVLTF	TGTGCCAGTAGTCGGGCGGGACTGAGCTCTGGGGCCAACGTCCTGACTTTC
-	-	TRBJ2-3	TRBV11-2	CASTSGHRWDTQYF	TGTGCCAGCACCTCCGGACACCGTTGGGATACGCAGTATTTT
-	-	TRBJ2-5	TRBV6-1	CASSEYTGTVQETQYF	TGTGCCAGCAGTGAATATACTGGGACTGTCCAAGAGACCCAGTACTTC
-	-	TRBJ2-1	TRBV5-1	CASSLGSAYNEQFF	TGCGCCAGCAGCCTCGGATCTGCCTACAATGAGCAGTTCTTC
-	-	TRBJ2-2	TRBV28	CASSLGQTGELFF	TGTGCCAGCAGTTTAGGTCAGACCGGGGAGCTGTTTTTT
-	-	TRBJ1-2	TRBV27	CASSLSGGALYGYTF	TGTGCCAGCAGTTTATCAGGGGGGGCTCTCTATGGCTACACCTTC
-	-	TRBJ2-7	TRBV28	CASSLSRGGSEQYF	TGTGCCAGCAGTTTATCCAGGGGGGGGTCCGAGCAGTACTTC